A single T cell receptor (beta chain) is shown here with its context. No antigen is known for it. This entry belongs to a study of blood T cells in healthy people across ages. General study points: Aged donors had fewer naive CD4+ cells and lower diversity than long-lived donors. Without sorted subsets, naive and antigen-experienced compartments could not be conclusively compared.

Roughly 10 milliliters was the volume of peripheral blood drawn from each donor. The authors ran a second PCR of about 6 to 11 cycles using a sample-barcoded 5' primer and a J-beta primer mix. TCRdb itself ran the 5' RACE reads through MiXCR, one entry per CDR3 protein. Of 800,000 to 1,300,000 distinct CDR3 sequences detected, under 30% appear once; the ten largest clones hold about 0.69%. The same sample was also used in a study of T cells of mothers and their children. That study reports: It was related mother-child pairs that showed slightly higher overlap than unrelated pairs, without reaching significance.

The receptor's source is a girl aged 2-10 years in good health. Sequenced sample: blood.

As DNA, the CDR3 is TGTGCCAGCAGCTTCGAACAGGGCTTCACTGAAGCTTTCTTT. Translating it yields CASSFEQGFTEAFF. The chain uses TRBV7-4 and TRBJ1-1; the D gene is possibly TRBD1 (6 bases). Germline loops: CDR1 SGHVT, CDR2 SQSDAQ. V lost 3 bases to trimming and J lost 4 bases, with 12 bases between them. The length of the CDR3 is 14 residues.